The entry below gives a single TCR beta chain sequence along with its context. Trimming stripped 1 base from V and 0 bases from J, with 7 bases between. The CDR3 covers 15 residues. Germline assignment: CDR1 SGHDN and CDR2 FVKESK. TEMRA cells were FACS-enriched, unlike CD8+ and CD4+ T cells, which were negatively isolated. Random hexamers were used to reverse transcribe the RNA input (about 0.5 to 1 ug). The amplification used immunoSEQ multiplex PCR on TCR beta CDR3; it spanned 54 Vbeta and 13 Jbeta. TCRdb fed the immunoSEQ multiplex PCR reads into MiXCR, producing one record per CDR3 protein. The data hold 150,000 to 200,000 distinct CDR3 sequences, with around 94% observed a single time. The sample comes from a study of CD8 T cells in Susac syndrome.

This chain connects TRBV14 to TRBJ1-3; D is ambiguous. The sequenced material came from CD4+ T cells from PBMCs. The source of this sequence is a human donor in good health. This CDR3 reads CASSQGRTSGNTIYF. CDR3 bases: TGTGCCAGCAGCCAAGGACGGACCTCTGGAAACACCATATATTTT.